This T cell receptor (beta chain) was identified during a study of T-cell memory formation after mild COVID-19. V was shortened by 2 bases and J by 8 bases, with 12 bases between the two germline ends. This CDR3 is 13 amino acids long. CDR1 is LGHDT and CDR2 is YNNKEL in the germline V gene (reference sequence). A single record per CDR3 protein comes from TCRdb applying MiXCR to the 5' RACE reads. The table has about 360,000 distinct CDR3 sequences, about 15% seen once; the top ten hold 20% to 25%. The specimen was PBMCs or a T cell subset sorted from them (not recorded which). This clonotype originated in a man younger than 35 who had mild COVID-19 (a few samples of this study predate the infection). Cell type and time point are not known. V gene TRBV3-1 combines with J gene TRBJ1-2; TRBD1 is a possible D gene (6 bases). The CDR3, as DNA: TGTGCCAGCAGCCAACGGACAGCGAAGGGCTACACCTTC. It codes for CASSQRTAKGYTF.